These 17 T cell receptor beta chains were sequenced from one sample in a study of CD8+CD57+ T cells in acquired aplastic anemia. Individuals selected for sequencing had exhibited CD8+CD57+ cell expansion on flow cytometry. The use of genomic DNA as template underpinned the TCR beta VDJ and CDR3 profiling. TCRdb reprocessed the reads via MiXCR and lists one record per CDR3 protein. This table has about 40,000 distinct CDR3 sequences, approximately 57% appearing once. The sample consisted of sorted CD4+, CD8+, or CD8+CD57+ T cells (not recorded which) from PBMCs. All receptors come from a human donor with aplastic anemia.

This clonotype was recorded many times. This chain uses TRBV11-2 with TRBJ1-3; TRBD1 agrees at 11 bases. The V gene end was trimmed by 7 bases and the J gene end by 4 bases; junction bases not matched to a gene: 3. This CDR3 region has 14 residues. Germline CDR1 is SGHAT and CDR2 is FQNNGV. DNA of the CDR3: TGTGCCAGCATCGGGACAGGGGGAGGAAACACCATATATTTT. Translating it yields CASIGTGGGNTIYF.

The chain recombines TRBV7-3 with TRBJ2-1; D remains unclear. CDR1 is SGHTA, CDR2 FQGTGA, per germline. The CDR3 is 11 amino acids. Trimming left V 5 bases short and J 4 bases short, with 3 bases between. The CDR3 DNA reads as TGTGCCAGCAGCGGGTACAATGAGCAGTTCTTC. The encoded protein is CASSGYNEQFF.

This chain joins TRBV2 and TRBJ1-1, with a tentative D call TRBD1 (5 bases). In germline, CDR1 is SNHLY, CDR2 FYNNEI. The CDR3 extends over 13 amino acids. V was trimmed by 7 bases and J by 1 base, leaving 10 bases between them. The DNA of the CDR3 is TGTGCCAGCATGCTGGGGGGGAACACTGAAGCTTTCTTT. Translated: CASMLGGNTEAFF.

V and J are TRBV6-4 and TRBJ1-4; a weak D match, TRBD1 (5 bases). V was cut by 6 bases and J by 7 bases, with 15 bases left in between. Germline V gene sequence: CDR1 MRHNA, CDR2 SNTAGT. CDR3 length: 14 residues. The chain's CDR3 is CASRPTVSSEKLFF. For the CDR3, the DNA is TGTGCCAGCAGACCGACAGTCAGCTCTGAAAAACTGTTTTTT.

As for this clonotype: A single base separates this from a much larger clone, so it may be a read error. No conserved phenylalanine or tryptophan is present at the end of the CDR3, so a read error is the likely explanation. The CDR3 DNA reads TGTGCCAGCAGCTCCCAAATCCCAGAACCGCTCTATGGCTACACCCTC. Its protein product is CASSSQIPEPLYGYTL. The genes are TRBV7-8 and TRBJ1-2, with D hard to call. V was cut by 4 bases and J by 4 bases, with 19 bases left in between. This CDR3 is built from 16 residues. Germline V gene data show CDR1 as SGHVS and CDR2 as FQNEAQ.

This clonotype was detected ten times or more. The V gene is TRBV6-6, the J gene TRBJ2-5, with 12 bases identical to TRBD2. The germline gives CDR1 MNHNY, CDR2 SVGAGI (reference sequence). The CDR3 extends over 17 amino acids. Trimming took 4 bases from V and 11 from J; bases not matched to a gene: 17. The CDR3 sequence: CASSSLGMTSGGPDQYF. The DNA for the CDR3 is TGTGCCAGCAGTTCCCTTGGAATGACTAGCGGGGGCCCCGATCAGTACTTC.

J is TRBJ2-3 and V is TRBV10-3, with 8 bases matching TRBD2. CDR3 length: 16 residues. Germline values: CDR1 ENHRY, CDR2 SYGVKD. Trimming at V came to 5 bases and at J to 0 bases, leaving 7 bases not matched to a gene. The CDR3 coding sequence is TGTGCCATCAGTCTAGTTAGCGGGGCAAGCACAGATACGCAGTATTTT. This codes for CAISLVSGASTDTQYF.

The rearrangement links TRBV25-1 to TRBJ1-6; D might be TRBD1 (6 bases). V gave up 4 bases and J gave up 6 bases, with 10 bases separating them. Germline V CDR1 and CDR2: MGHDK, SYGVNS. The CDR3 covers 14 residues. CDR3 in amino acids: CASSVEQGNSPLHF. In DNA form, the CDR3 reads TGTGCCAGCAGTGTGGAACAGGGTAATTCACCCCTCCACTTT.

This clonotype was seen repeatedly, ten times or more. The CDR3 loop is CASSLAQGNSYEQYF. The CDR3, as DNA: TGTGCCAGCAGCTTGGCTCAGGGGAATTCCTACGAGCAGTACTTC. This chain links TRBV5-8 with TRBJ2-7; weak D call: TRBD1 (6 bases). Germline V lookup: CDR1 SGHTS, CDR2 YDEGEE. V lost 0 bases and J 1 base, leaving 11 bases between the germline ends. The CDR3 extends over 15 amino acids.

This chain connects TRBV7-8 to TRBJ1-2, with 9 bases fitting TRBD1. This CDR3 has 12 amino acids. Trimming removed 3 bases from V and 8 bases from J; junction bases left unmatched: 1. Germline-derived CDR1 and CDR2 are SGHVS and FQNEAQ. As DNA, the CDR3 is TGTGCCAGCAGCTTGGGACAGGGAGGCTACACCTTC. This translates into CASSLGQGGYTF. Combining the CDR3 with reference TRBV7-8 and TRBJ1-2 gives the whole variable domain GAGVSQSPRYKVAKRGQDVALRCDPISGHVSLFWYQQALGQGPEFLTYFQNEAQLDKSGLPSDRFFAERPEGSVSTLKIQRTQQEDSAVYLCASSLGQGGYTFGSGTRLTVV.

The chain carries TRBV7-9 and TRBJ1-2, with TRBD1 identical over 8 bases. CDR3 length equals 14 residues. In germline, CDR1 is SEHNR, CDR2 FQNEAQ (reference sequence). The trim removed 5 bases at V and 2 bases at J, leaving 4 bases unmatched. CDR3 sequence (DNA): TGTGCCAGCAGCCGTAGGACAGGGAACTATGGCTACACCTTC. Translating gives CASSRRTGNYGYTF. Looking up the rest from reference TRBV7-9 and TRBJ1-2 gives the full variable domain: DTGVSQNPRHKITKRGQNVTFRCDPISEHNRLYWYRQTLGQGPEFLTYFQNEAQLEKSRLLSDRFSAERPKGSFSTLEIQRTEQGDSAMYLCASSRRTGNYGYTFGSGTRLTVV.

This chain connects TRBV10-3 to TRBJ2-1; 7 bases line up with TRBD1. The V and J ends lost 0 bases and 2 bases, in that order; junction bases with no gene match: 7. The CDR3 has 17 residues. The germline V gene encodes CDR1 ENHRY and CDR2 SYGVKD. In DNA form, the CDR3 reads TGTGCCATCAGTGAGTCTGGACAGGCCGACACCTACAATGAGCAGTTCTTC. The encoded protein is CAISESGQADTYNEQFF.

The chain's CDR3 is CASEVREQYF. For the CDR3, the DNA is TGTGCCAGTGAGGTCCGCGAGCAGTACTTC. The V gene is TRBV19, the J gene TRBJ2-7; D is unresolved. This CDR3 comprises 10 residues. CDR1 is LNHDA, CDR2 SQIVND, per germline (reference sequence). V was pared by 8 bases and J by 6 bases, with 8 bases between. The full variable domain, in which reference TRBV19 and TRBJ2-7 provide the parts outside the CDR3, is DGGITQSPKYLFRKEGQNVTLSCEQNLNHDAMYWYRQDPGQGLRLIYYSQIVNDFQKGDIAEGYSVSREKKESFPLTVTSAQKNPTAFYLCASEVREQYFGPGTRLTVT.

This clonotype was observed once. The chain employs TRBV25-1 and TRBJ2-5; a possible D gene is TRBD1 (5 bases). The last part of the DNA fits TRBJ2-1 better; the J call may be wrong. Germline V lookup: CDR1 MGHDK, CDR2 SYGVNS. CDR3 length: 13 amino acids. CDR3 bases: TGTGCCAGCATAGGTCCAGGGATGAATGAGCAGTTCTTC. It is translated as CASIGPGMNEQFF.

This clonotype was detected a few times. CDR3 sequence: CASSPMGEGNYGYTF. CDR3 nucleotides: TGTGCCAGCAGTCCGATGGGGGAAGGGAACTATGGCTACACCTTC. The chain links TRBV12-3 or TRBV12-4 to TRBJ1-2, with a possible D match to TRBD1 (5 bases). The V gene lost 5 bases and the J gene lost 2 bases, with 15 bases spanning the gap. The CDR3 length is 15 residues.

Many counts were recorded for this clonotype. The chain recombines TRBV6-1 with TRBJ2-5; 7 bases match TRBD1. The junction had 8 bases not matched to a gene; V was cut back by 2 bases and J by 2 bases. The CDR3 spans 16 residues. CDR1 is MNHNS and CDR2 is SASEGT in the germline V gene. CDR3 residues: CASSELDRDRQETQYF. The CDR3 DNA reads as TGTGCCAGCAGTGAATTGGACCGGGACAGACAAGAGACCCAGTACTTC.

This sequence joins TRBV20-1 and TRBJ2-5, with 15 positions matching TRBD2. The CDR3 extends over 18 amino acids. V was clipped by 1 base and J by 2 bases; unmatched bases: 8. Germline CDR1 and CDR2: DFQATT and SNEGSKA (reference sequence). The CDR3 coding sequence is TGCAGTGCTAGAGTTTCTGGGACTAGCGGGGGGCCACAAGAGACCCAGTACTTC. This sequence encodes CSARVSGTSGGPQETQYF.